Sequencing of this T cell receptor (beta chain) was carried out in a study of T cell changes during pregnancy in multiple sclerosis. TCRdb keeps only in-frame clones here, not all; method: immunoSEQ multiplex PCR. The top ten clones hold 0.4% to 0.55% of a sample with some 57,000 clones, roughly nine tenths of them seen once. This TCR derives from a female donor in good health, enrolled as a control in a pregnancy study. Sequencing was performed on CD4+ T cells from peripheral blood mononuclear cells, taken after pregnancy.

CDR3 sequence: CAWIYQGGGYTF. DNA for the CDR3: TGTGCCTGGATTTATCAGGGGGGCGGCTACACCTTC. The J gene is TRBJ1-2, the V gene TRBV30; the match to TRBD1 covers 7 bases. V was clipped by 4 bases and J by 8 bases; unmatched bases: 7. CDR1 and CDR2 from the germline V gene are GTSNPN and SVGIG (reference sequence). The length of the CDR3 is 12 residues.